This TCR beta chain originates from a study of spatial heterogeneity in lung cancer. CDR3 length equals 14 residues. Germline CDR1 SGDLS, CDR2 YYNGEE. Trimming pared 0 bases from V and 1 base from J, leaving 6 bases between. The time point was: blood at routine non-recurrence follow-up after resection. This clonotype was observed many times. A single record per CDR3 protein comes from TCRdb applying MiXCR to the 5' RACE reads. The sample has under 35,000 distinct CDR3 sequences, roughly 5% seen once. The chain uses TRBV9 and TRBJ2-3, with D unclear. The sequencing used PBMCs, collected at follow-up. The TCR originated in a female donor with early-stage non-small cell lung cancer. In nucleotides, the CDR3 is TGTGCCAGCAGCGTAGCCCCCGGCACAGATACGCAGTATTTT. It is translated as CASSVAPGTDTQYF.